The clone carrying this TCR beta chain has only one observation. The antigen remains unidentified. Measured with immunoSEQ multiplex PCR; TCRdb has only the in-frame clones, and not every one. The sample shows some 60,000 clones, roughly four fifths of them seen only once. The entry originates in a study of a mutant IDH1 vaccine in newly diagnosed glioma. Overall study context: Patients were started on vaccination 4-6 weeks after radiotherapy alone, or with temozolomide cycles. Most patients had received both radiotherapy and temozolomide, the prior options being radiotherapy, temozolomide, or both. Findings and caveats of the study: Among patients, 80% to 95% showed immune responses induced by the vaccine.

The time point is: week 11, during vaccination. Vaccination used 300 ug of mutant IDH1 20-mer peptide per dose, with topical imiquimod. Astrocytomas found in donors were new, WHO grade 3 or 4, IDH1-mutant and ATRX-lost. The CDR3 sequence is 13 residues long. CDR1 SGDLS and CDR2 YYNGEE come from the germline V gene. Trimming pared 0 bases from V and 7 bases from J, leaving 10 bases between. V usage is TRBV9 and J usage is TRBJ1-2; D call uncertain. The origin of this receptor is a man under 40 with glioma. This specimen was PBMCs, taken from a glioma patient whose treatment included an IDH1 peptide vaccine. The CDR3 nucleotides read TGTGCCAGCAGCGTAGGTACAGATGGTGGCTACACCTTC. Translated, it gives CASSVGTDGGYTF.